This TCR beta chain was identified in a study of T cells in tuberculosis. Study background: In South Africa, adults with active tuberculosis were compared with IGRA-negative and latently infected IGRA-positive adolescents.

Sequencing used immunoSEQ multiplex PCR; TCRdb keeps in-frame clones, though not all of them. The sample holds about 36,000 clones, about 93% seen once. Points from the study as a whole: Samples were chosen by availability of cryopreserved specimens. Active tuberculosis patients had shorter CDR3-alpha; the beta difference was nonsignificant.

Latent tuberculosis screening used tuberculin skin test and IGRA at entry. Regarding this clone: The antigen is undetermined.

V was trimmed by 0 bases and J by 4 bases, leaving 15 bases between them. There are 16 residues in the CDR3. Looked up from germline, CDR1 is PRHDT and CDR2 is FYEKMQ (reference sequence). Sequences were obtained from PBMCs. V is TRBV13 and J is TRBJ1-1; the D gene is possibly TRBD1 (5 bases). The TCR was taken from a donor between 10 and 29 years old with latent tuberculosis or without tuberculosis infection. CDR3 protein: CASSLGNSLGGTEAFF. CDR3 DNA: TGTGCCAGCAGCTTAGGAAATTCGCTGGGGGGCACTGAAGCTTTCTTT.